The 12 T cell receptor beta chains presented below share a single source sample, sequenced in a study of T cell repertoires in cytomegalovirus infection. TCRdb recomputed calls from the reads with MiXCR, one row per CDR3 protein. The table records about 450,000 distinct CDR3 sequences, about a third of them present only once. Sequenced: PBMCs. The receptors were gathered from a human donor in good health (CMV status not recorded). Some clones in this sample may be carry-over from other donors' samples.

This clonotype occurred once. The rearrangement links TRBV29-1 to TRBJ2-4, with no clear D. This CDR3 is built from 10 residues. Trimming pared 5 bases from V and 8 bases from J, leaving 7 bases between. Germline V gene sequence: CDR1 SQVTM, CDR2 ANQGSEA. The CDR3 DNA reads TGCAGCGTTTTTAGAGACATTCAGTACTTC. Its protein is CSVFRDIQYF. Based on the CDR3 plus reference TRBV29-1 and TRBJ2-4, the full variable domain is SAVISQKPSRDICQRGTSLTIQCQVDSQVTMMFWYRQQPGQSLTLIATANQGSEATYESGFVIDKFPISRPNLTFSTLTVSNMSPEDSSIYLCSVFRDIQYFGAGTRLSVL.

This clonotype was seen at least ten times. J is TRBJ2-3 and V is TRBV7-2; D gene unclear. Germline CDR1 is SGHTA and CDR2 is FQGNSA. V lost 5 bases and J 2 bases, leaving 5 bases between the germline ends. The CDR3 contains 12 residues. CDR3 bases: TGTGCCAGCAGCCCTACCACAGATACGCAGTATTTT. Translating gives CASSPTTDTQYF.

In this sample, this clonotype turned up a few times. This sequence joins TRBV5-1 and TRBJ1-6; D not certain. The CDR3 spans 15 residues. CDR1 and CDR2 from the germline V gene are SGHRS and YFSETQ. Trimming cost V 4 bases and J 7 bases, with 15 bases left between them. CDR3 DNA: TGCGCCAGCAGCCTGGGCCACCCGGAGAATTCACCCCTCCACTTT. It translates to CASSLGHPENSPLHF.

This clonotype occurred a few times. This chain links TRBV5-1 with TRBJ2-3; 8 nucleotides align to TRBD1. V dropped 3 bases and J dropped 2; count of bases not matched to a gene: 8. CDR3 size: 16 residues. CDR1 is SGHRS, CDR2 YFSETQ, per germline. The CDR3 reads CASSSSDRANTDTQYF. The DNA for the CDR3 is TGCGCCAGCAGCTCCTCGGACAGGGCAAACACAGATACGCAGTATTTT. Full variable domain (outside the CDR3, taken from reference TRBV5-1 and TRBJ2-3): KAGVTQTPRYLIKTRGQQVTLSCSPISGHRSVSWYQQTPGQGLQFLFEYFSETQRNKGNFPGRFSGRQFSNSRSEMNVSTLELGDSALYLCASSSSDRANTDTQYFGPGTRLTVL.

This clonotype was seen many times. The genes are TRBV7-3 and TRBJ2-6; D not certain. V was trimmed by 7 bases and J by 0 bases, leaving 22 bases between them. Germline V gene sequence: CDR1 SGHTA, CDR2 FQGTGA. The CDR3 contains 19 residues. The CDR3 loop reads CASTPNPPDGNSGANVLTF. In DNA form, the CDR3 reads TGTGCCAGCACTCCCAACCCCCCCGACGGTAACTCTGGGGCCAACGTCCTGACTTTC.

This clonotype was counted many times. V is TRBV12-3 or TRBV12-4 and J is TRBJ2-7; D not resolved. Trimming removed 3 bases from V and 6 bases from J, with 9 bases in between. The CDR3 length is 12 residues. For the CDR3, the DNA is TGTGCCAGCAGTTTGGTTGAGGTCGAGCAGTACTTC. Protein product: CASSLVEVEQYF.

This clonotype was found many times. V gene TRBV28 combines with J gene TRBJ2-1, with TRBD1 matching over 9 bases. J gave up 3 bases and V 6 bases, and 6 bases lay outside the gene matches. This CDR3 contains 15 residues. The V gene's germline CDR1 is MDHEN and CDR2 SYDVKM. The CDR3 nucleotides are TGTGCCAGCAGAGGGACAGGGAGACGCTACAATGAGCAGTTCTTC. Protein sequence: CASRGTGRRYNEQFF. The full variable domain, rest sourced from reference TRBV28 and TRBJ2-1, is DVKVTQSSRYLVKRTGEKVFLECVQDMDHENMFWYRQDPGLGLRLIYFSYDVKMKEKGDIPEGYSVSREKKERFSLILESASTNQTSMYLCASRGTGRRYNEQFFGPGTRLTVL.

This rearrangement joins TRBV15 to TRBJ2-3, with D possibly being TRBD1 (6 bases). The CDR3 covers 16 residues. Germline-derived CDR1 and CDR2 are LNHNV and YYDKDF (reference sequence). Trimming took 0 bases from V and 5 from J, leaving 15 bases between them. This CDR3 reads CATSRERVGARDTQYF. CDR3 in DNA: TGTGCCACCAGCAGAGAGCGTGTGGGGGCCAGAGATACGCAGTATTTT.

Many counts were recorded for this clonotype. CDR3 nucleotide sequence: TGTGCCAGCAGTCTAGGGACAGGGCTTCAACCCCAGCATTTT. Protein sequence: CASSLGTGLQPQHF. V gene TRBV12-3 or TRBV12-4 combines with J gene TRBJ1-5; 9 positions match TRBD1. V lost 5 bases to trimming and J lost 10 bases; unmatched junction nucleotides: 9. The CDR3 loop spans 14 amino acids.

This clonotype was counted between two and nine times. This chain uses TRBV2 with TRBJ2-6; 9 nucleotides line up with TRBD1. V shed 6 bases, J shed 4 bases, and the junction held 4 bases outside the gene matches. The CDR3 is made up of 15 amino acids. Germline lookup yields CDR1 SNHLY and CDR2 FYNNEI. DNA for the CDR3: TGTGCCAGCAGCGGGGACAGGGCCGGGGCCAACGTCCTGACTTTC. Its protein is CASSGDRAGANVLTF. Based on the CDR3 plus reference TRBV2 and TRBJ2-6, the full variable domain is EPEVTQTPSHQVTQMGQEVILRCVPISNHLYFYWYRQILGQKVEFLVSFYNNEISEKSEIFDDQFSVERPDGSNFTLKIRSTKLEDSAMYFCASSGDRAGANVLTFGAGSRLTVL.

About this clonotype: A read error may explain this, as a much larger clone is one base away. This chain links TRBV7-6 with TRBJ1-4; 8 nucleotides align to TRBD1. The CDR3 extends over 16 amino acids. Germline V gives CDR1 SGHVS, CDR2 FNYEAQ. CDR3 in amino acids: CASSSTRQGRNENLFF. DNA for the CDR3: TGTGCCAGCAGCTCCACCCGACAGGGGAGGAATGAAAACCTGTTTTTT.

The chain links TRBV20-1 to TRBJ2-3; TRBD2 aligns across 11 bases. Germline trimming cut 5 bases from V and 4 bases from J; bases unmatched to any gene: 5. Looked up from germline, CDR1 is DFQATT and CDR2 is SNEGSKA (reference sequence). This CDR3 is built from 14 residues. The CDR3, as DNA: TGCAGTGCTCAAACTAGCGGGGGCCCAGATACGCAGTATTTT. Translating it yields CSAQTSGGPDTQYF.